This TCR beta chain was captured by sequencing in a study of shared clonotypes between healthy human individuals. Germline V gene sequence: CDR1 SGHRS, CDR2 YFSETQ. This CDR3 region has 14 residues. V was trimmed by 3 bases and J by 4 bases, leaving 12 bases between them. Note on this clone: Its specificity is unknown.

Study-wide points: Generally, naive subsets (rather than memory subsets) showed larger estimated richness.

Assay: immunoSEQ multiplex PCR; the TCRdb copy retains only in-frame clones and omits some. The sample includes 2 million to 2.5 million clones, approximately 95% of them seen just once. The chain combines TRBV5-1 with TRBJ2-3; TRBD2 might be the D (6 bases). The source of this sequence is a man younger than 35 in good health. Some clones in this sample may be carry-over from other donors' samples. The material sequenced was naive CD4+ T cells from PBMCs. Subset given: CD45RA+ positively selected. The CDR3 is CASSSRDSADTQYF. As DNA, the CDR3 is TGCGCCAGCAGCTCCCGGGACTCGGCAGATACGCAGTATTTT.